This record concerns one T cell receptor (beta chain) sequence. Its antigen is currently unknown. The CDR3 length is 13 residues. Germline V CDR1 and CDR2: MNHEY, SMNVEV (reference sequence). Trimming cost V 2 bases and J 6 bases, with 10 bases left between them. Method: immunoSEQ multiplex PCR; TCRdb's copy keeps in-frame clones and lacks some. The sample lists around 110,000 clones; 90% to 95% were seen once. The source of the sample is a study of T cell responses to AZD1222 COVID-19 vaccine. Study results and caveats: Baseline testing showed seropositivity in only a handful of AZD1222 recipients. Among the donors, most were white British and more were female, and clonal diversity was possibly underestimated. Repertoire sampling occurred only after the peak T cell response.

This chain links TRBV27 with TRBJ1-2; perhaps TRBD1 as D (5 bases). The receptor comes from an adult who received the AZD1222 COVID-19 vaccine. The specimen comprised peripheral blood, sampled 28 days after the second AZD1222 dose. The CDR3 spells CASSLGRADGYTF. As DNA, the CDR3 is TGTGCCAGCAGTTTAGGCAGGGCGGATGGCTACACCTTC.